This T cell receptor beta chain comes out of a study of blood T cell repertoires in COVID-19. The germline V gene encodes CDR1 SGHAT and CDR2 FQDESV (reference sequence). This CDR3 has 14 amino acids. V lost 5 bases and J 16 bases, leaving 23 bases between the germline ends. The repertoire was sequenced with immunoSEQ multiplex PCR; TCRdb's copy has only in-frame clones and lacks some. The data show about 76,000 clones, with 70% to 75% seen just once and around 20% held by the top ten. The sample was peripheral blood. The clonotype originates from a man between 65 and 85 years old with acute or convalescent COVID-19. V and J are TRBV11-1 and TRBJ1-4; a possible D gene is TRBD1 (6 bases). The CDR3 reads CASSRSRVGDMPFF. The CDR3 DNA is TGTGCCAGCAGCCGGAGCCGTGTAGGGGACATGCCGTTTTTT.